Following are 8 T cell receptor beta chains from one sample sequenced in a study of blood T cell repertoires in COVID-19. The data were produced by immunoSEQ multiplex PCR, yet TCRdb's version contains in-frame clones alone and is incomplete. The sample holds about 120,000 clones; around nine tenths are singletons and the top ten take about 20%. Sequenced: peripheral blood. The receptors were sampled from a human donor with acute or convalescent COVID-19. The donor label of this sample is uncertain.

About this clone itself: Additional DNA sequences in this sample encode the identical CDR3. Here the CDR3 reads CASSRGTEAFF. As DNA, the CDR3 is TGTGCCAGCAGTCGAGGCACTGAAGCTTTCTTT. The V call is TRBV12-3 or TRBV12-4, the J call TRBJ1-1; D ambiguous. The CDR3 extends over 11 amino acids. With 5 bases removed from V and 4 bases from J, the gap between germline ends came to 5 bases.

CDR3 sequence reads: CASSLGGGTSNEQFF. DNA of the CDR3: TGTGCCAGCAGCTTAGGCGGCGGGACCTCAAATGAGCAGTTCTTC. The V call is TRBV11-1, the J call TRBJ2-1; a weak D match, TRBD2 (6 bases). The CDR3 covers 15 residues. Per germline, CDR1 SGHAT and CDR2 FQDESV (reference sequence). V lost 1 base, J lost 7 bases, and 14 bases lay in between.

The chain joins TRBV4-3 to TRBJ2-7, with 10 nucleotides matching TRBD1. The germline V gene has CDR1 LGHNA and CDR2 YSLEER. J was trimmed by 2 bases and V by 5 bases; bases with no gene match: 12. The CDR3 is made up of 17 amino acids. CDR3 sequence (DNA): TGCGCCAGCAGCTATAAATACTCCGGGACAGGGGCCTACGAGCAGTACTTC. Protein: CASSYKYSGTGAYEQYF.

The rearrangement links TRBV10-1 to TRBJ1-2; the match to TRBD1 covers 7 bases. The CDR3 length is 15 residues. V dropped 5 bases and J dropped 2; count of bases not matched to a gene: 8. Germline values: CDR1 WNHNN, CDR2 SYGVQD (reference sequence). The CDR3 bases are TGCGCCAGCAGTTCTGACAGGGTAGCCAACTATGGCTACACCTTC. Amino acids: CASSSDRVANYGYTF.

The CDR3 sequence: CASSMALSGGFYWSVTNEKLFF. Here the CDR3 DNA reads TGTGCCAGTAGTATGGCCTTGAGCGGCGGTTTTTACTGGTCCGTGACTAATGAAAAACTGTTTTTT. The rearrangement uses TRBV19 and TRBJ1-4; no clear D gene. With 3 bases removed from V and 2 bases from J, the gap between germline ends came to 31 bases. Per the germline V gene, CDR1 is LNHDA and CDR2 is SQIVND (reference sequence). This CDR3 comprises 22 residues.

The gene calls are TRBV9 and TRBJ1-2; 9 nucleotides agree with TRBD1. The CDR3 totals 17 residues. With 3 bases clipped from V and 4 bases from J, the junction kept 13 bases outside the gene matches. The germline CDR1 and CDR2 sequences are SGDLS and YYNGEE. CDR3 residues: CASSGGQGLPRLYGYTF. CDR3 nucleotides: TGTGCCAGCAGCGGGGGACAGGGTTTACCCCGCCTCTATGGCTACACCTTC.

The chain combines TRBV18 with TRBJ2-5, with 7 nucleotides matching TRBD1. J gave up 1 base and V 5 bases, and 7 bases lay outside the gene matches. CDR3 length: 15 residues. Germline-derived CDR1 and CDR2 are KGHSH and LQKENI. Written as DNA, the CDR3 is TGTGCCAGCTCATCCGGACAGGTGGGCCAAGAGACCCAGTACTTC. Its translation: CASSSGQVGQETQYF.

This chain uses TRBV30 with TRBJ2-1; 8 positions match TRBD2. CDR1 and CDR2 from the germline V gene are GTSNPN and SVGIG (reference sequence). Trimming cost V 2 bases and J 12 bases; bases outside gene matches: 12. The CDR3 length is 14 residues. This CDR3 reads CAWSRGASGLRQFF. CDR3 coding DNA: TGTGCCTGGAGTAGGGGGGCTAGCGGGTTGAGGCAGTTCTTC.